This TCR beta chain was obtained from a study of shared clonotypes between healthy human individuals. Splitting the CD4+ cells yielded a CD45RA+ naive subset and a CD45RA-negative memory subset. Each replicate PCR on the sorted subsets used approximately 200 ng DNA (around 30,000 T cell genomes). As processed by the authors: Because ImmunoSEQ provided only junction sequences with no quality scores, the filtering differed. The data were produced by immunoSEQ multiplex PCR, yet TCRdb's version contains in-frame clones alone and is incomplete. Clone size and V and J calls were adopted from that table, with D and trimming inferred from the DNA. The sample has under 1,100,000 clones, approximately 70% seen once. The CDR3 extends over 16 amino acids. Germline V gene lookup returns CDR1 SGHRS and CDR2 YFSETQ. V shed 4 bases, J shed 2 bases, and the junction held 9 bases outside the gene matches.

Sequencing input: memory CD4+ T cells sorted from blood. As for subset: CD45RA-negative fraction. The chain couples TRBV5-1 to TRBJ2-5; 9 bases are a match to TRBD1. The receptor was derived from a man aged 18 to 29 in good health. This CDR3 reads CASSAPGTGKQETQYF. CDR3 bases: TGCGCCAGCAGCGCCCCCGGGACAGGGAAACAAGAGACCCAGTACTTC.